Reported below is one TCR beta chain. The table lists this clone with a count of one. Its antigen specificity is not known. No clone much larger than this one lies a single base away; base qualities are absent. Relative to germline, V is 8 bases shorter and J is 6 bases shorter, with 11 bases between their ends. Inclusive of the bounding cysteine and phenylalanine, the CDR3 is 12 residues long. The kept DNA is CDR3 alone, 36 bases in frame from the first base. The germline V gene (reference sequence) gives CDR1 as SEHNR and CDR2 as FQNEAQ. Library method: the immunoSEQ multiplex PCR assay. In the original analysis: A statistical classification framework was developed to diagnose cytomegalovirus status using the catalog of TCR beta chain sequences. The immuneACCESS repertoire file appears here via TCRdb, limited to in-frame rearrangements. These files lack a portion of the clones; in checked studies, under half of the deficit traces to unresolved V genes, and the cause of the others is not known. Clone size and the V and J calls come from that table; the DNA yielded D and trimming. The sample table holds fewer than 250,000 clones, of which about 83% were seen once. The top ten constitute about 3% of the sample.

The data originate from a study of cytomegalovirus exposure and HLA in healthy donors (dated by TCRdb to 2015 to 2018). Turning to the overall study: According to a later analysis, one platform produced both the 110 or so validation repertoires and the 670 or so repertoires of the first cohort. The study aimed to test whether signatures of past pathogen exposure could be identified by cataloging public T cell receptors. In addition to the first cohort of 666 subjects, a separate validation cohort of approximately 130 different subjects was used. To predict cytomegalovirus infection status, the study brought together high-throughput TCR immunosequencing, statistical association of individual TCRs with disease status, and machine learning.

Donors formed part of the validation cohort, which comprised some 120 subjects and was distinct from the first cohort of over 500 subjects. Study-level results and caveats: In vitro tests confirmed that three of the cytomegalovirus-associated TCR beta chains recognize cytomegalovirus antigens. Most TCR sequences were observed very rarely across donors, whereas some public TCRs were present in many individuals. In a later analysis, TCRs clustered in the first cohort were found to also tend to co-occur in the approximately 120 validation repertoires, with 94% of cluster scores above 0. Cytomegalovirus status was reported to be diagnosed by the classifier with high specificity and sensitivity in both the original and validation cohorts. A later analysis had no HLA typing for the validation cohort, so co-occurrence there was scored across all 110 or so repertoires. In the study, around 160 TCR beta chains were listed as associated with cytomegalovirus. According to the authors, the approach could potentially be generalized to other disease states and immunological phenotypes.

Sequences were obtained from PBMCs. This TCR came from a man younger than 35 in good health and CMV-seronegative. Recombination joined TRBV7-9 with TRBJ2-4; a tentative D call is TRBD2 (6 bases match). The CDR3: CASSVGGNIQYF. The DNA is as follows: TGTGCCAGCTCTGTGGGGGGAAACATTCAGTACTTC.